The rows below give T cell receptor beta chains drawn from one sample of a study of shared clonotypes between healthy human individuals. Measured with immunoSEQ multiplex PCR; TCRdb has only the in-frame clones, and not every one. The data contain about 2.1 million clones, 90% to 95% of them seen just once; the ten biggest clones take up about 1.6%. Sequences were obtained from naive CD8+ T cells from PBMCs. The receptors were sampled from a man younger than 35 in good health. Some clones in this sample may be carry-over from other donors' samples. Both conserved end residues are part of each CDR3. D genes are given only for firm matches. Size is stated for part of the rows, as once, few or many counts, or as a class when the clone is expanded.

j_gene | abundance | v_gene | d_gene | CDR3aa | CDR3nt
TRBJ1-4 | - | TRBV19 | - | CASSIRTTANEKLFF | TGTGCCAGTAGTATTCGCACCACGGCTAATGAAAAACTGTTTTTT
TRBJ1-5 | few | TRBV4-1 | - | CASSQRGGSQPQHF | TGCGCCAGCAGCCAAAGAGGAGGGTCCCAGCCCCAGCATTTT
TRBJ2-1 | - | TRBV9 | TRBD2 | CASSFRQLWGGEQFF | TGTGCCAGCAGCTTCAGACAACTATGGGGGGGTGAGCAGTTCTTC
TRBJ2-7 | - | TRBV7-9 | - | CALQGSEQYF | TGTGCCCTGCAGGGTTCCGAGCAGTACTTC
TRBJ2-7 | - | TRBV13 | TRBD2 | CASTRGRTYEQYF | TGTGCCAGCACTCGCGGGAGAACCTACGAGCAGTACTTC
TRBJ1-2 | - | TRBV7-9 | - | CASSLGRPSGEEDYGYTF | TGTGCCAGCAGCTTAGGAAGGCCGTCAGGGGAAGAGGACTATGGCTACACCTTC
TRBJ2-7 | - | TRBV9 | - | CASSVGALSYEQYF | TGTGCCAGCAGCGTAGGAGCGCTTTCCTACGAGCAGTACTTC
TRBJ1-4 | - | TRBV19 | TRBD1 | CASSQGSGTGINEKLFF | TGTGCCAGTAGTCAGGGGTCCGGGACAGGGATCAATGAAAAACTGTTTTTT
TRBJ1-5 | - | TRBV5-3 | - | CARSNREADNQPQHF | TGTGCCAGAAGCAACAGGGAGGCCGACAATCAGCCCCAGCATTTT
TRBJ1-1 | - | TRBV6-1 | - | CASSQVASGTEAFF | TGTGCCAGCAGTCAGGTGGCTTCTGGCACTGAAGCTTTCTTT
TRBJ1-1 | - | TRBV4-2 | - | CASSQEAGSIGAFF | TGTGCCAGCAGCCAAGAAGCAGGGTCAATTGGAGCTTTCTTT
TRBJ2-7 | once | TRBV2 | - | CASSRVGGILDEQYF | TGTGCCAGCAGTCGGGTTGGAGGGATACTGGACGAGCAGTACTTC
TRBJ1-1 | - | TRBV19 | TRBD1 | CASSPRTGPEPEVNTEAFF | TGTGCCAGTAGTCCCCGGACAGGCCCTGAGCCGGAGGTGAACACTGAAGCTTTCTTT
TRBJ2-1 | - | TRBV18 | TRBD2 | CASSRGTSGRTYNEQFF | TGTGCCAGCTCACGCGGGACTAGCGGGAGGACCTACAATGAGCAGTTCTTC
TRBJ2-3 | - | TRBV7-6 | TRBD2 | CASSLLLAATDTQYF | TGTGCCAGCAGCTTACTTCTAGCGGCCACAGATACGCAGTATTTT
TRBJ1-5 | - | TRBV10-3 | - | CAISESQEKPSNQPQHF | TGTGCCATCAGTGAGTCTCAGGAGAAACCCAGCAATCAGCCCCAGCATTTT
TRBJ2-7 | - | TRBV4-1 | TRBD1 | CASSQVGRGYEQYF | TGCGCCAGCAGCCAAGTCGGCAGGGGGTACGAGCAGTACTTC
TRBJ2-5 | once | TRBV28 | - | CASRGNLGFYETQYF | TGTGCCAGCAGAGGGAACCTGGGTTTTTATGAGACCCAGTACTTC
TRBJ2-7 | - | TRBV9 | - | CASSVAVGEGEQYF | TGTGCCAGCAGCGTAGCGGTCGGTGAAGGCGAGCAGTACTTC
TRBJ2-1 | - | TRBV9 | TRBD1 | CASSVGQGYNEQFF | TGTGCCAGCAGCGTAGGACAGGGCTACAATGAGCAGTTCTTC
TRBJ2-1 | - | TRBV19 | - | CASSIMVPFEQFF | TGTGCCAGTAGTATAATGGTGCCTTTTGAGCAGTTCTTC
TRBJ2-4 | once | TRBV21-1 | - | CASRTGGISKNIQYF | TGTGCCAGCAGGACAGGGGGCATCTCCAAAAACATTCAGTACTTC
TRBJ2-3 | - | TRBV11-2 | - | CASSLGGTRTDTQYF | TGTGCCAGCAGCTTAGGCGGGACCCGCACAGATACGCAGTATTTT
TRBJ1-1 | - | TRBV19 | TRBD1 | CASTRNGRGHTEAFF | TGTGCCAGTACGAGAAATGGCAGGGGGCACACTGAAGCTTTCTTT